What follows describes a single T cell receptor beta chain. Its target is unknown. The source of the sample is a study of a mutant IDH1 vaccine in newly diagnosed glioma. Study at large: Patients began vaccination 4-6 weeks after radiotherapy alone, or with temozolomide cycles. Among treated patients, about 62% were male and roughly 38% female, and mean age was around 40 years. Prior therapy was radiotherapy, temozolomide, or both; most received both.

Study findings and constraints: The vaccine induced immune responses, and these occurred in 80% to 95% of patients.

The table came from immunoSEQ multiplex PCR; TCRdb's copy has only in-frame clones and leaves some out. The sample lists 60,000 to 85,000 clones, roughly 85% seen once, with approximately 0.8% in the top ten. V shed 6 bases and J shed 3 bases, with 14 bases lying between them. CDR3 size: 14 residues. Germline-derived CDR1 and CDR2 are MNHNY and SVGAGI (reference sequence). Time point meaning: week 23, last vaccination. Each dose of the vaccine consisted of 300 ug of mutant IDH1 20-mer peptide, with topical imiquimod. This sequence originates from a woman between 50 and 59 years old with glioma. This sample comprised PBMCs, obtained from a glioma patient whose treatment included an IDH1 peptide vaccine. The gene calls are TRBV6-6 and TRBJ1-1, with D unresolved. The CDR3 DNA reads as TGTGCCAGCAGGCTAGGCCCGGAGGACACTGAAGCTTTCTTT. This gives the protein CASRLGPEDTEAFF.